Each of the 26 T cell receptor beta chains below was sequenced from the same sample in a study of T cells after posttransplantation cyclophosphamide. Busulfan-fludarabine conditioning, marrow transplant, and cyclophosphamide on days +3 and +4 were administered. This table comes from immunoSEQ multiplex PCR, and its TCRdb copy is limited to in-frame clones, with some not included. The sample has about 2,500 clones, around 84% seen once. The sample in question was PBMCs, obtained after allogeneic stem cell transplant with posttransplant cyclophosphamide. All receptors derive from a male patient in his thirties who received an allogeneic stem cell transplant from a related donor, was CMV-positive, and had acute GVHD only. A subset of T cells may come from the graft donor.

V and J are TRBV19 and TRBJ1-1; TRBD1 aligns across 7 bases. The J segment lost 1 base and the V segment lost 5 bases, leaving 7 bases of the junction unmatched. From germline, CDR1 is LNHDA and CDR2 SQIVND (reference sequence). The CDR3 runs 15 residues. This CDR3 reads CASSPRTGANTEAFF. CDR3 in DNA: TGTGCCAGTAGTCCCCGGACAGGAGCGAACACTGAAGCTTTCTTT. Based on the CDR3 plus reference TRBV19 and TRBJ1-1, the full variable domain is DGGITQSPKYLFRKEGQNVTLSCEQNLNHDAMYWYRQDPGQGLRLIYYSQIVNDFQKGDIAEGYSVSREKKESFPLTVTSAQKNPTAFYLCASSPRTGANTEAFFGQGTRLTVV.

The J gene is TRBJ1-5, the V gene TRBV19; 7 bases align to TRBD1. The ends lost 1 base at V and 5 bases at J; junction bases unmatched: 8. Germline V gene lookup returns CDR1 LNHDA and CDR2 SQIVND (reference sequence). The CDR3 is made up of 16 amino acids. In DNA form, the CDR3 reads TGTGCCAGTAGTATAGTACGCAGGGGGACGGATCAGCCCCAGCATTTT. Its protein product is CASSIVRRGTDQPQHF.

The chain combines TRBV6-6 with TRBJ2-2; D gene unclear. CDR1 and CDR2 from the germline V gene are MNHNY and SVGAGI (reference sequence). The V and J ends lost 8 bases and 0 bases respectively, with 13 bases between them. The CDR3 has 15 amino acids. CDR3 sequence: CASRVVDSNTGELFF. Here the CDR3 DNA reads TGTGCCAGCCGGGTCGTAGATTCGAACACCGGGGAGCTGTTTTTT.

The CDR3 sequence is CASSQQGTWHGYTF. CDR3 nucleotides: TGCGCCAGCAGCCAACAGGGGACCTGGCATGGCTACACCTTC. The chain joins TRBV4-3 to TRBJ1-2, with D perhaps matching TRBD1 (6 bases). CDR1 is LGHNA and CDR2 is YSLEER in the germline V gene. V dropped 2 bases and J dropped 6 bases, with 13 bases sitting between them. This CDR3 is 14 amino acids long.

CDR3 sequence: CASSPLGQGSGTEAFF. CDR3 sequence (DNA): TGTGCCAGCTCACCACTGGGACAGGGATCGGGCACTGAAGCTTTCTTT. This chain links TRBV18 with TRBJ1-1; the match to TRBD1 covers 9 bases. This CDR3 has 16 amino acids. Germline loops: CDR1 KGHSH, CDR2 LQKENI. Losses at the gene ends were 1 base for V and 4 bases for J; bases not matched to a gene: 7.

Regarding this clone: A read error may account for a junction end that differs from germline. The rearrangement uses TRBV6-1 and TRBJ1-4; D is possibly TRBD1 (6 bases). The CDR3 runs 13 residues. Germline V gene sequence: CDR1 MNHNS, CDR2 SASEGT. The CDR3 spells CASSENGAGATVF. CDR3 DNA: TGTGCCAGCAGTGAAAATGGGGCAGGGGCAACTGTTTTT.

This CDR3 reads CASSLGLATEAFF. The CDR3 nucleotides are TGTGCCAGCAGCTTGGGATTGGCTACTGAAGCTTTCTTT. The V call is TRBV5-5, the J call TRBJ1-1; D is unclear. Germline CDR1 reads SGHKS; CDR2 reads YYEKEE (reference sequence). The V end was cut by 0 bases, the J end by 5 bases, with 8 bases between. The CDR3 extends over 13 amino acids.

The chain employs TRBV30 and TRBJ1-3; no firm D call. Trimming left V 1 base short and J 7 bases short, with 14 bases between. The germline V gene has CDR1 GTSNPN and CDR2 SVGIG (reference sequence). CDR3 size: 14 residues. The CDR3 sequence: CAWSAPTRGNTIYF. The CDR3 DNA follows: TGTGCCTGGAGTGCCCCGACACGGGGTAACACCATATATTTT.

In nucleotides, the CDR3 is TGTGCCAGCCGGGTAGCCGAGACCCAGTACTTC. It translates to CASRVAETQYF. The rearrangement joins TRBV6-6 to TRBJ2-5, with no clear D. The CDR3 runs 11 residues. V lost 8 bases to trimming and J lost 5 bases, with 9 bases between them. From germline, CDR1 is MNHNY and CDR2 SVGAGI (reference sequence).

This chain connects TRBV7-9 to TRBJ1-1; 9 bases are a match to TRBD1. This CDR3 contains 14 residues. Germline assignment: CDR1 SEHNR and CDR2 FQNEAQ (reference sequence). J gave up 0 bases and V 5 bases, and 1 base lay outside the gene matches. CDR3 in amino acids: CASSRDRVNTEAFF. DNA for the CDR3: TGTGCCAGCAGCCGGGACAGGGTGAACACTGAAGCTTTCTTT.

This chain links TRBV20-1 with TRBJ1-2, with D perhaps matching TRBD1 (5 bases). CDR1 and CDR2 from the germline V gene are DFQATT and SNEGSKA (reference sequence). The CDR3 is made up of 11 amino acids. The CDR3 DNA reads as TGCAGCCGGGGGAATGACTATGGCTACACCTTC. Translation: CSRGNDYGYTF.

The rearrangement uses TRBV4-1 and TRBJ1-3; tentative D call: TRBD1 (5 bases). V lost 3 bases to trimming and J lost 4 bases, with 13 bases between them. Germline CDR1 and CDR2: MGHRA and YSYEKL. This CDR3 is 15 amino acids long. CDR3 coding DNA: TGCGCCAGCAGCCACCCTCCCAGGGTCGGAAACACCATATATTTT. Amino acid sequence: CASSHPPRVGNTIYF.

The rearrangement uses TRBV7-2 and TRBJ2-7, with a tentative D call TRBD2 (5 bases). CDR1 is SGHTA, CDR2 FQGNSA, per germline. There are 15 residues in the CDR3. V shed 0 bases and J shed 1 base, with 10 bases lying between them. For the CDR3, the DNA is TGTGCCAGCAGCTTAGCGCAATCGGGGTCCTACGAGCAGTACTTC. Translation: CASSLAQSGSYEQYF.

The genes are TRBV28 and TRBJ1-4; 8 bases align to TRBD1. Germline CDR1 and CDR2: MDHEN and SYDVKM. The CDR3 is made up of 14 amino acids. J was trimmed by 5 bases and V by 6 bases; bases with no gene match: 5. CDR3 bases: TGTGCCAGCAGAAGACAGGGGTGGAATGAAAAACTGTTTTTT. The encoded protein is CASRRQGWNEKLFF.

CDR3 DNA: TGCGCCAGCAGCCAGGGAAAGGCGGAGCTTGGGGGCTACACCTTC. Its protein product is CASSQGKAELGGYTF. The chain combines TRBV5-1 with TRBJ1-2; a weak D match, TRBD1 (5 bases). Trimming removed 4 bases at V and 8 bases at J, with 21 bases between. The germline gives CDR1 SGHRS, CDR2 YFSETQ. The CDR3 length is 15 residues.

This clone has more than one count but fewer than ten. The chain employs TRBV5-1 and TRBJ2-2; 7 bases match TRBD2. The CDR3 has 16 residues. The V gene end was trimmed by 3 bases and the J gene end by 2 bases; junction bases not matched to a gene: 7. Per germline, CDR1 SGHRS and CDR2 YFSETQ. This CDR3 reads CASSWDPGGNTGELFF. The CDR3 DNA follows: TGCGCCAGCAGCTGGGACCCGGGGGGAAACACCGGGGAGCTGTTTTTT.

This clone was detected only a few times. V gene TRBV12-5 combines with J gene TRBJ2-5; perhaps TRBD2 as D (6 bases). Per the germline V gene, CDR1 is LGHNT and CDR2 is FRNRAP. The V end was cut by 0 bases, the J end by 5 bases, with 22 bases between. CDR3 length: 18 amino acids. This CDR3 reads CASGLVAGSTLGGETQYF. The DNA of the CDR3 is TGTGCTAGTGGTTTGGTAGCTGGGAGCACTCTAGGAGGGGAGACCCAGTACTTC.

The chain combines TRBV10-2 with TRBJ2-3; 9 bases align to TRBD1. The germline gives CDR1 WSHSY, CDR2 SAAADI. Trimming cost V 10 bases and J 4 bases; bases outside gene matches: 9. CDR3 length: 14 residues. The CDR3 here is CATLSTGGADTQYF. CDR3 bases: TGCGCCACCCTAAGTACAGGGGGCGCAGATACGCAGTATTTT.

CDR3 in DNA: TGTGCCAGCAACCAACGTCATAGGAACACTGAAGCTTTCTTT. This translates into CASNQRHRNTEAFF. The genes are TRBV6-5 and TRBJ1-1; no firm D call. This CDR3 spans 14 amino acids. Trimming removed 7 bases at V and 1 base at J, with 13 bases between. Germline V lookup: CDR1 MNHEY, CDR2 SVGAGI.

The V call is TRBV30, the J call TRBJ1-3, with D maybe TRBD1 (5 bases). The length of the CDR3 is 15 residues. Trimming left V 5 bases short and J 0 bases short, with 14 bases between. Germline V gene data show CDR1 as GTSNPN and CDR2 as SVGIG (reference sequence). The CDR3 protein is CAWAGLSSSGNTIYF. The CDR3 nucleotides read TGTGCCTGGGCGGGACTGTCGAGCTCTGGAAACACCATATATTTT.

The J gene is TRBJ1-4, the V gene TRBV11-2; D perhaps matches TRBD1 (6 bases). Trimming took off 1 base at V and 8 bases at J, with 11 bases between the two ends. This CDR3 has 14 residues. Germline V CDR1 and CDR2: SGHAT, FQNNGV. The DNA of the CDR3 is TGTGCCAGCAGCTTAGGGACAGCGGCAGAAAAACTGTTTTTT. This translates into CASSLGTAAEKLFF.

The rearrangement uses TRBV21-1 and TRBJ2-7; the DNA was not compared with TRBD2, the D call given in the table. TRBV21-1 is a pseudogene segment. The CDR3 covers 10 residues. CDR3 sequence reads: CASLTYEQYF. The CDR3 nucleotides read TGTGCCAGCCTTACCTACGAGCAGTACTTC.

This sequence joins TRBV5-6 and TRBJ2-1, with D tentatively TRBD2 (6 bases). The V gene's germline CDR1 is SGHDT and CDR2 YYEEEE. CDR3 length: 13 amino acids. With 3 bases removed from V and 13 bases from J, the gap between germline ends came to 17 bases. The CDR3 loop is CASSWERGTHQFF. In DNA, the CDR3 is TGTGCCAGCAGCTGGGAGAGAGGGACTCACCAGTTCTTC.

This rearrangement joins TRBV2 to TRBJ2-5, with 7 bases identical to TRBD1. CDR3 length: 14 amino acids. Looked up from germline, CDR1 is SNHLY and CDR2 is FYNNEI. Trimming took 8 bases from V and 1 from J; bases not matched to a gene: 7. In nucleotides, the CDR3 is TGTGCCAGCGACGTGACAGGGCTCCAAGAGACCCAGTACTTC. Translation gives CASDVTGLQETQYF. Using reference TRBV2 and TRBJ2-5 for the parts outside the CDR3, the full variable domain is EPEVTQTPSHQVTQMGQEVILRCVPISNHLYFYWYRQILGQKVEFLVSFYNNEISEKSEIFDDQFSVERPDGSNFTLKIRSTKLEDSAMYFCASDVTGLQETQYFGPGTRLLVL.

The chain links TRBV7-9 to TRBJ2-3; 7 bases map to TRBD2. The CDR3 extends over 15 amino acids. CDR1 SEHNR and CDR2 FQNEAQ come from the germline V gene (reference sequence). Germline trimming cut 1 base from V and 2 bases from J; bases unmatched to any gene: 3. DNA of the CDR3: TGTGCCAGCAGCTTAGGAGCGGGGCTCACAGATACGCAGTATTTT. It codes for CASSLGAGLTDTQYF.

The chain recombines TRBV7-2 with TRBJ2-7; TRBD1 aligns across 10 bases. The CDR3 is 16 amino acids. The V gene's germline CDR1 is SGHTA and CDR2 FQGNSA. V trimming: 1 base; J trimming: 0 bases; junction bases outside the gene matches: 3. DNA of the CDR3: TGTGCCAGCAGCTTAGGGACAGGGGGGTACTCCTACGAGCAGTACTTC. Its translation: CASSLGTGGYSYEQYF.